This T cell receptor beta chain is from a study of T cell responses to AZD1222 COVID-19 vaccine. Second doses that came at about 4 or about 12 weeks were put together. Assay: immunoSEQ multiplex PCR; the TCRdb copy retains only in-frame clones and omits some. The table lists 90,000 to 100,000 clones, 85% to 90% of them singletons. V dropped 5 bases and J dropped 7 bases, with 21 bases sitting between them. This CDR3 contains 15 residues. Germline V CDR1 and CDR2: MGHRA, YSYEKL. Worth noting for this clone: Its antigen is currently unknown.

Study-wide results and caveats: Spike was spanned by vaccine-associated CD4 TCRs, which were dominant at 160-218 and 743-854. When two AZD1222 doses had been given, Spike-specific TCR breadth and depth rose.

Sequenced material: peripheral blood, taken 28 days after the second AZD1222 dose. The clonotype originates from an adult who received the AZD1222 COVID-19 vaccine. The V gene is TRBV4-1, the J gene TRBJ2-7; D may be TRBD2 (5 bases). The CDR3 coding sequence is TGCGCCAGCAGCTGGCTAGACTCGAGATCGGGGGAGCAGTACTTC. This sequence encodes CASSWLDSRSGEQYF.